The rows below give T cell receptor beta chains drawn from one sample of a study of OX40 agonist ivuxolimab in advanced cancers. Profiled with immunoSEQ multiplex PCR; TCRdb holds only in-frame clones, not every one. Among about 110,000 clones listed, approximately 90% were seen once. The sample here was CD4+ or CD8+ T cells sorted from blood, taken in a trial of the OX40 agonist ivuxolimab. The receptors shown here come from an adult with an advanced solid tumor such as melanoma, head and neck, liver or kidney cancer. Each CDR3 is given without its conserved first and last residue. The D gene is left open where the match is weak.

CDR3: ASSRRQLNEQF; D: .; J: TRBJ2-1; V: TRBV5-4; length: 11
CDR3: ASRRLLAGELF; D: .; J: TRBJ2-2; V: TRBV6-1; length: 11
CDR3: ASSLISADTEAF; D: .; J: TRBJ1-1; V: TRBV7-9; length: 12
CDR3: ASSPASSSPTGELF; D: .; J: TRBJ2-2; V: TRBV9; length: 14
CDR3: ASSAQGMPQH; D: .; J: TRBJ1-5; V: TRBV6-1; length: 10
CDR3: ASSPPPAGGPVEQF; D: TRBD2; J: TRBJ2-1; V: TRBV7-9; length: 14
CDR3: ASSLMTGDTQY; D: .; J: TRBJ2-3; V: TRBV18; length: 11
CDR3: ASSHGYGTLRPYEQY; D: .; J: TRBJ2-7; V: TRBV21-1; length: 15
CDR3: ASTDSIGRAF; D: .; J: TRBJ1-1; V: TRBV6-6; length: 10
CDR3: ASSVRRTGGFDYGYT; D: TRBD1; J: TRBJ1-2; V: TRBV9; length: 15
CDR3: ASSQPPNTGELF; D: .; J: TRBJ2-2; V: TRBV6-5; length: 12